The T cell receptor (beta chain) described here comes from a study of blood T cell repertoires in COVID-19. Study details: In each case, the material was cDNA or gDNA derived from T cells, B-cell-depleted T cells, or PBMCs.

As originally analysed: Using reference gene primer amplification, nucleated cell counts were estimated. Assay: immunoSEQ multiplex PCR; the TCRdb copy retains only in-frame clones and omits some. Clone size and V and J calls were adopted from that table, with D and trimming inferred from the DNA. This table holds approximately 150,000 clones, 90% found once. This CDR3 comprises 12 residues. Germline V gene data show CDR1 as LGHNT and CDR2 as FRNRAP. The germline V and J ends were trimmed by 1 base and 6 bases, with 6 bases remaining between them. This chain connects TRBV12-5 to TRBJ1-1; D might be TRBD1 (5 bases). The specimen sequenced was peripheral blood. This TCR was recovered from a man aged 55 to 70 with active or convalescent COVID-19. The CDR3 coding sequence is TGTGCTAGTGGTTTGGCGGGGGCTGAAGCTTTCTTT. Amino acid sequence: CASGLAGAEAFF.